This T cell receptor (beta chain) was profiled in a study of T-cell reconstitution after alpha-beta-depleted transplantation in children. Researchers prepared the TCRbeta library using unique molecular identifiers, the study reports. One entry per CDR3 protein results from TCRdb running MiXCR on the PCR reads. Of roughly 220,000 distinct CDR3 sequences in the sample, 7.5% to 10% were seen once. This clonotype was found many times. V gave up 3 bases and J gave up 0 bases, with 7 bases separating them. Germline values: CDR1 SGHAT, CDR2 FQNNGV. CDR3 length equals 14 residues. Material: PBMCs from the stem cell graft donor, obtained from the stem cell graft. This clonotype originated in a human donor who donated a stem cell graft to a child with SCID. The chain has TRBV11-2 and TRBJ2-3, with D uncertain. The CDR3 nucleotides are TGTGCCAGCAGCTTTTGGGGTAGCACAGATACGCAGTATTTT. Protein product: CASSFWGSTDTQYF.